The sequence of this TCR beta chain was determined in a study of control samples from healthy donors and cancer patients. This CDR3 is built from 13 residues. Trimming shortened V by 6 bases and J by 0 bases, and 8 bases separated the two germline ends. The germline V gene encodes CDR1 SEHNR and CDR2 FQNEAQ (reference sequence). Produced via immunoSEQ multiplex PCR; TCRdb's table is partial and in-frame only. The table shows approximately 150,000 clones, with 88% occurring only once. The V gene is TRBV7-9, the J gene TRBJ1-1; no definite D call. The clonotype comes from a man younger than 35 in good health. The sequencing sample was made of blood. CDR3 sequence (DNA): TGTGCCAGCAGACCAGACTTGAACACTGAAGCTTTCTTT. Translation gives CASRPDLNTEAFF. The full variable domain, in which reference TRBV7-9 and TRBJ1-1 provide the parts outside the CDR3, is DTGVSQNPRHKITKRGQNVTFRCDPISEHNRLYWYRQTLGQGPEFLTYFQNEAQLEKSRLLSDRFSAERPKGSFSTLEIQRTEQGDSAMYLCASRPDLNTEAFFGQGTRLTVV.